What follows describes a single T cell receptor beta chain. Measured with immunoSEQ multiplex PCR; TCRdb has only the in-frame clones, and not every one. The sample lists around 80,000 clones; roughly 90% were seen once. The data originate from a study of control samples from healthy donors and cancer patients. CDR3 length: 16 amino acids. The material sequenced was blood. The chain couples TRBV21-1 to TRBJ1-4. TRBV21-1 is a pseudogene segment. The sequence derives from a man between 50 and 59 years old in good health. CDR3 nucleotide sequence: TGTGCCAGCACCCAGCGGAGAGGGGATTGCGATAAAAAACTGTTTTTT. Residues: CASTQRRGDCDKKLFF.